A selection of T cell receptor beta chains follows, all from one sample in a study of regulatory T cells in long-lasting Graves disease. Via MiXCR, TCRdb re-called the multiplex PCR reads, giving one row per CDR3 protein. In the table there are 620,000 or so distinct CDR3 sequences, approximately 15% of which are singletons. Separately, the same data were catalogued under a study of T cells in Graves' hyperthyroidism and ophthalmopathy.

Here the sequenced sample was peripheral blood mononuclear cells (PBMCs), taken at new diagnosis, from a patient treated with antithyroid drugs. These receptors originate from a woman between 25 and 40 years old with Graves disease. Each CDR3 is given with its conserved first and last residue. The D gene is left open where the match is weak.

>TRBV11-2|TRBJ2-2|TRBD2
CASSWRTSGKNTGELFF
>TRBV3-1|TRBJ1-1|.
CASRRTNTEAFF
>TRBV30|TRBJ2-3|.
CAWSVNQDTQYF
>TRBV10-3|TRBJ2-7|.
CAIRRDGGKSYEQYF
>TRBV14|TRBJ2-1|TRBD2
CASSASGRGVNEQFF
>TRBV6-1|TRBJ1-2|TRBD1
CASRGPGDRDGYTF
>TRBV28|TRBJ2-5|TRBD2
CASSGGGKGTQYF
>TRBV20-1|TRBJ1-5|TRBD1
CSAARGTHNQPQHF
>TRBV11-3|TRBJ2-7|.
CASSLGRGNYEQYF
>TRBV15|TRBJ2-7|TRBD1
CATSRDPGSGQGVSYEQYF
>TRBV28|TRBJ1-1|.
CASSLWQQQSEAFF
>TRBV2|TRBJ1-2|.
CASSEVGVYGYTF
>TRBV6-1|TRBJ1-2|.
CATISVGGPLDGYTF
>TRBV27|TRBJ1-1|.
CASSFYRDDTEAFF
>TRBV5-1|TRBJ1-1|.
CASSLVVGSGTEAFF
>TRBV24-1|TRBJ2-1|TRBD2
CATSDAPGTSGRSGGEQFF
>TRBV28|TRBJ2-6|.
CASRGAVGANVLTF
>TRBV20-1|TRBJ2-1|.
CSARDRAAISYNEQFF
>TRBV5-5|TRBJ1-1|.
CASSAPGSTEAFF
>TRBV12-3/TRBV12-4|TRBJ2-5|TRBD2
CASSPNSGRGETQYF
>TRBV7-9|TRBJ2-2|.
CASSLDRGGVGELFF
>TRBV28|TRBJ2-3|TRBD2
CASSLSSGRNSDTQYF
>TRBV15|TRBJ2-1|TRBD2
CATSREPLAGRREQFF
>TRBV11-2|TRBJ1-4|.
CASSLVGISAWPGYEEKLFF
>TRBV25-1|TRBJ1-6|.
CASSERGRYSPLHF
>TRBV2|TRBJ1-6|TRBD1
CASRRDSDNSPLHF
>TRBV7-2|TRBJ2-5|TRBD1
CASSPDREIQYF
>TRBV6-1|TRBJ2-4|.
CASSEGAANKKNIQYF
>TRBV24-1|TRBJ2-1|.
CATSTSNGYNEQFF
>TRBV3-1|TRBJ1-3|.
CASSQVRANTIYF
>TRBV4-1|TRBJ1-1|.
CASSPAGLTEAFF
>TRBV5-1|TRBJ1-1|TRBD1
CASSRSTGGTFSAFF
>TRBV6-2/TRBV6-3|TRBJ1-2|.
CASSYSNRQAGGYTF
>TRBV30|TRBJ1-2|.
CAWSVTWYGYTF
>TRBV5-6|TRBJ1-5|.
CASSLRERNQPQHF
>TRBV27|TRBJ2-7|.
CATKKYDEQYF
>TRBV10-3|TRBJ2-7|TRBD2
CAISASGNAYEQYF
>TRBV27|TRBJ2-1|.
CASSLRFYNEQFF
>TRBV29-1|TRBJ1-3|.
CSVAVGNTIYF
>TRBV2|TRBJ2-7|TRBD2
CASSPTSGEYYEQYF
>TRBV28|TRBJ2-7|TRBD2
CASSHNRWEGYYEQYF
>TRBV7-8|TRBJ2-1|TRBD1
CASSLPVQGSYNEQFF
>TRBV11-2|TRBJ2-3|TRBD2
CASSLIRGRGDTQYF
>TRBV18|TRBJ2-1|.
CASSPPGTVGYNEQFF
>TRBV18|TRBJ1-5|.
CASDTVGSNQPQHF
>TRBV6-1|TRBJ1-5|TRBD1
CASTPSTGNNQPQHF
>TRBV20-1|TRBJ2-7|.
CSARDSRGFGYEQYF
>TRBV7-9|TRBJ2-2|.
CASLRRAGELFF